The clone carrying this TCR beta chain was found many times. What it binds is unknown. Germline CDR1 reads MDHEN; CDR2 reads SYDVKM. The CDR3 length is 15 residues. V lost 6 bases to trimming and J lost 8 bases, with 20 bases between them. The source of the sample is a study of post-analysis software for immune sequencing data. Study-wide background: Included courses were relapsing-remitting and secondary progressive multiple sclerosis; progressive-relapsing multiple sclerosis was also included.

Unique molecular identifiers had been added to the TCR beta cDNA libraries. T cells numbering about 0.9 to 11 million yielded some 500,000 cDNA molecules. TCRdb reprocessed the PCR reads via MiXCR and lists one record per CDR3 protein. Of hundreds of thousands of distinct CDR3 sequences in the sample, roughly 27% were seen once. Regarding the study as a whole: Significantly lower normalized Chao1 diversity was found in patients with multiple sclerosis relative to controls. Five or six TRBV segments appeared more often in patients than in controls, and TRBV5-6, TRBV5-1 and TRBV20-1 were among these. Batch-matched samples strongly co-clustered by F measure.

The chain is built from TRBV28 and TRBJ2-1; possibly TRBD1 or TRBD2 for D (8 bases each). The TCR comes from a girl aged 5-17 years with multiple sclerosis. The sample taken for sequencing was blood. The CDR3 reads CASSPGGGRWDEQFF. CDR3 coding DNA: TGTGCCAGCAGCCCAGGGGGCGGGAGGTGGGATGAGCAGTTCTTC.